What follows is one T cell receptor beta chain and its context. Isolated RNA was reverse transcribed in full, so expressed TCRB transcripts were sequenced. Profiling relied on immunoSEQ multiplex PCR, and the TCRdb table lists in-frame clones only, not all of them. The sample contains hundreds of thousands of clones, around a sixth of which appear only once. This entry is derived from a study of beta chain features in type 1 diabetes. Trimming shortened V by 0 bases and J by 1 base, and 13 bases separated the two germline ends. The CDR3 loop spans 16 amino acids. Germline CDR1 SGDLS, CDR2 YYNGEE. The chain combines TRBV9 with TRBJ2-5; maybe TRBD1 (6 bases). This TCR derives from a man younger than 35 in good health. The sequenced material came from naive CD4+ T cells from blood. The CDR3 spells CASSVAAGQIQETQYF. CDR3 in DNA: TGTGCCAGCAGCGTAGCGGCCGGACAGATCCAAGAGACCCAGTACTTC.